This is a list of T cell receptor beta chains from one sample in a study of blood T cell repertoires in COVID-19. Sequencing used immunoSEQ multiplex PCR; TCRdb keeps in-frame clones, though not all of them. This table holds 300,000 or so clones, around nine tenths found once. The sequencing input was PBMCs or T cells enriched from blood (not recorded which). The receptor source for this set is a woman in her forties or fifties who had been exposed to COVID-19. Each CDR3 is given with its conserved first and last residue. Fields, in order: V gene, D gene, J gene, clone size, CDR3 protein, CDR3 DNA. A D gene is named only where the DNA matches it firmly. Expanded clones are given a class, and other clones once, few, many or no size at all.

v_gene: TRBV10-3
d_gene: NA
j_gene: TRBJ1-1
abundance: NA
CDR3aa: CAISEPTGTEAFF
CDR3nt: TGTGCCATCAGTGAGCCGACAGGAACTGAAGCTTTCTTT

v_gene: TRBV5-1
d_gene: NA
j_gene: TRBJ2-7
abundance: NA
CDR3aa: CASSLPLSQGIDEQYF
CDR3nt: TGCGCCAGCAGCTTGCCTCTGAGCCAGGGTATAGACGAGCAGTACTTC

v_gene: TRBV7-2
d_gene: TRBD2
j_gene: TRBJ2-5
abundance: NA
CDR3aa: CASSLGSGGGARETQYF
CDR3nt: TGTGCCAGCAGCTTAGGGTCTGGCGGGGGGGCCCGAGAGACCCAGTACTTC

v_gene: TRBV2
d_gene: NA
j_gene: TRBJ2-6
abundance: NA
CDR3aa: CASSEALQGTGANVLTF
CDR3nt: TGTGCCAGCAGTGAAGCGCTTCAGGGGACTGGGGCCAACGTCCTGACTTTC

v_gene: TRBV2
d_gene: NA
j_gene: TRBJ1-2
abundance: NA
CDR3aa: CASITPAHGYTF
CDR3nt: TGTGCCAGCATTACACCCGCACATGGCTACACCTTC

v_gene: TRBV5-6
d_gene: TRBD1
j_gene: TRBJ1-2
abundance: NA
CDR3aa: CASSLTGEPNYGYTF
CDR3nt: TGTGCCAGCAGCTTGACAGGGGAACCTAACTATGGCTACACCTTC

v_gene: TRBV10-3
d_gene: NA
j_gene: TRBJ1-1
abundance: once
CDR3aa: CAISATGGNTEAFF
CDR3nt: TGTGCCATCAGCGCCACCGGGGGGAACACTGAAGCTTTCTTT

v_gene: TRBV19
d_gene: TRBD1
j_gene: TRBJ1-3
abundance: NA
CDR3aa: CASSVRTGSAGNTIYF
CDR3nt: TGTGCCAGTAGTGTTCGGACAGGGTCTGCTGGAAACACCATATATTTT

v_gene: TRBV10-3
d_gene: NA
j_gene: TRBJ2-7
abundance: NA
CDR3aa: CAISESSGNSYEQYF
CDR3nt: TGTGCCATCAGTGAGTCGTCAGGGAACTCCTACGAGCAGTACTTC

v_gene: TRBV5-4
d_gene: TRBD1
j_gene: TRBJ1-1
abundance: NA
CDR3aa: CASSRPGPKGQAWDTEAFF
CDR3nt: TGTGCCAGCAGCCGACCGGGTCCAAAAGGACAGGCTTGGGACACTGAAGCTTTCTTT

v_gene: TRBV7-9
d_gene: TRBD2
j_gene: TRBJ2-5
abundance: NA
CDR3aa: CASSLEELAETQYF
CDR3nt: TGTGCCAGCAGCTTAGAGGAACTAGCGGAGACCCAGTACTTC

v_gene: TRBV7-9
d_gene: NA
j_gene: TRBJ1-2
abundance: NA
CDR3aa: CASSTRTANYGYTF
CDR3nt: TGTGCCAGCAGCACCCGGACAGCTAACTATGGCTACACCTTC

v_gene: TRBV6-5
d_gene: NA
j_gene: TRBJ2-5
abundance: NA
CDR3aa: CASRRHVKETQYF
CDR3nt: TGTGCCAGCAGGAGACATGTAAAAGAGACCCAGTACTTC

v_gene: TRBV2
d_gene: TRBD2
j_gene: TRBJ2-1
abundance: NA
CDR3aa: CASSGAKTSGGTYNEQFF
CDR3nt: TGTGCCAGCAGTGGGGCCAAGACTAGCGGGGGAACCTACAATGAGCAGTTCTTC

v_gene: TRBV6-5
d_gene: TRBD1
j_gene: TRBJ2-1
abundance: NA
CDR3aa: CASTLGQGREQFF
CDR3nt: TGTGCCAGCACCCTGGGACAGGGGCGTGAGCAGTTCTTC

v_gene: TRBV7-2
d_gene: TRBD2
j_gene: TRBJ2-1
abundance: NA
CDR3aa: CASSLFPGLARYNEQFF
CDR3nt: TGTGCCAGCAGCTTATTTCCAGGACTAGCGCGATACAATGAGCAGTTCTTC

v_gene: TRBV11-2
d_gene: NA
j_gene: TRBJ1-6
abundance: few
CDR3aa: CASSLRRNSPLHF
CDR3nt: TGTGCCAGCAGCCTAAGGCGGAATTCACCCCTCCACTTT

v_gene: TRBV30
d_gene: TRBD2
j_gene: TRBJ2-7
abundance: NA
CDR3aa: CAWRGPAGAGEQYF
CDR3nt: TGTGCCTGGAGGGGCCCAGCGGGGGCTGGCGAGCAGTACTTC

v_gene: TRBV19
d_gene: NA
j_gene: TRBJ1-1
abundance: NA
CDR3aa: CASSPQGMNTEAFF
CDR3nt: TGTGCCAGTAGTCCCCAGGGCATGAACACTGAAGCTTTCTTT

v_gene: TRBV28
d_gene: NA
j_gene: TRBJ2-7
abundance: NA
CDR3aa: CASRRTPGEDEQYF
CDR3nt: TGTGCCAGCAGAAGAACCCCGGGGGAAGACGAGCAGTACTTC

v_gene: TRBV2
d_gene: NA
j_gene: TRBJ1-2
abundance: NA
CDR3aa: CASSESVRGFYGYTF
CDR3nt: TGTGCCAGCAGTGAATCGGTCAGGGGATTCTATGGCTACACCTTC

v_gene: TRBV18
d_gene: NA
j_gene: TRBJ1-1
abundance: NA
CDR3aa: CASSPPPGTEAFF
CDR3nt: TGTGCCAGCTCACCACCCCCAGGCACTGAAGCTTTCTTT

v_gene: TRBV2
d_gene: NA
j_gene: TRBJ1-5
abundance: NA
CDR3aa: CASSEGSNVPQHF
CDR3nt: TGTGCCAGCAGTGAGGGCAGTAACGTCCCCCAGCATTTT

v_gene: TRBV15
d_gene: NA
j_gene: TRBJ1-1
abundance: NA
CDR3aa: CATSRDRGNTEAFF
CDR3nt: TGTGCCACCAGCAGAGATAGAGGGAACACTGAAGCTTTCTTT

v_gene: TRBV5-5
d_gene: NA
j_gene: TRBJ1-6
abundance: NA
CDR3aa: CASTLDSNSPLHF
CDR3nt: TGTGCCAGCACCTTGGACAGTAATTCACCCCTCCACTTT

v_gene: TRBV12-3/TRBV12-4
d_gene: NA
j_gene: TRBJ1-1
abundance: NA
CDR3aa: CASRTGPEAFF
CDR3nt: TGTGCCAGCAGAACAGGGCCTGAAGCTTTCTTT

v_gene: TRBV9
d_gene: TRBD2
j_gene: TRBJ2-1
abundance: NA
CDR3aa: CASSVLAGGLNEQFF
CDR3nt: TGTGCCAGCAGCGTACTAGCGGGGGGGCTCAATGAGCAGTTCTTC

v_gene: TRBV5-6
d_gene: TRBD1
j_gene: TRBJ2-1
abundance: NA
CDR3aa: CASSQRQGHEQFF
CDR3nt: TGTGCCAGCAGCCAGAGACAGGGTCATGAGCAGTTCTTC

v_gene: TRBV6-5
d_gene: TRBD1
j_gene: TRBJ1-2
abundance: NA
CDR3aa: CASAGTGVNYGYTF
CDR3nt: TGTGCCAGCGCGGGGACAGGGGTTAACTATGGCTACACCTTC

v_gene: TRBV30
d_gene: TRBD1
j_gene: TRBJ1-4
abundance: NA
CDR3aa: CAWRGQGAREKLFF
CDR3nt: TGTGCCTGGAGGGGACAGGGGGCCCGTGAAAAACTGTTTTTT

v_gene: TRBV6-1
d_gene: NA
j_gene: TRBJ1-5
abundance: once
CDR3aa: CASSEAGGASPQHF
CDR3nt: TGTGCCAGCAGTGAAGCGGGAGGGGCATCGCCCCAGCATTTT

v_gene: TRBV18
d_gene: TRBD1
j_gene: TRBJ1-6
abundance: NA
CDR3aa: CASSHPPGTVNSPLHF
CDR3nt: TGTGCCAGCTCACATCCCCCCGGGACAGTTAATTCACCCCTCCACTTT

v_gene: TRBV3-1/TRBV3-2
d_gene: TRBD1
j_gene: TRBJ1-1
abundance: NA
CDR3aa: CASSHGTGRTEAFF
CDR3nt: TGTGCCAGCAGCCACGGGACAGGGAGGACTGAAGCTTTCTTT

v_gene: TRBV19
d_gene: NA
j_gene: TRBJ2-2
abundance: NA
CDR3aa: CASSIVAGGTGELFF
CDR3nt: TGTGCCAGTAGTATAGTGGCAGGGGGGACCGGGGAGCTGTTTTTT

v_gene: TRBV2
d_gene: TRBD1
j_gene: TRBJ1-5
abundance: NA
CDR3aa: CASSQGAGQPQHF
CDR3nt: TGTGCCAGCAGCCAGGGGGCCGGTCAGCCCCAGCATTTT

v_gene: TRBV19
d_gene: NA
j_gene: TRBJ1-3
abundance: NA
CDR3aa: CASSIADSGNTIYF
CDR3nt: TGTGCCAGTAGTATAGCGGATAGCGGAAACACCATATATTTT

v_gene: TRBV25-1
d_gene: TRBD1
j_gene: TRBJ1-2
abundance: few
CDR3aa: CASSEEYRGNYGYTF
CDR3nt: TGTGCCAGCAGTGAAGAGTACAGGGGCAACTATGGCTACACCTTC

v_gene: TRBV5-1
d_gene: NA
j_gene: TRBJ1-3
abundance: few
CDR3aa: CASRDGVSGNTIYF
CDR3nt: TGCGCCAGCAGGGACGGGGTCTCTGGAAACACCATATATTTT

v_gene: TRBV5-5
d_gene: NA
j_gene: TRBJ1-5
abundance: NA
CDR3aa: CASSLWTGVEPQHF
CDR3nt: TGTGCCAGCAGCTTGTGGACGGGAGTGGAGCCCCAGCATTTT

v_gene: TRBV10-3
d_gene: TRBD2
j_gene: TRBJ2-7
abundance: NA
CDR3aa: CAISETLAGGREQYF
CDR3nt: TGTGCCATCAGTGAGACTTTAGCGGGGGGGCGCGAGCAGTACTTC

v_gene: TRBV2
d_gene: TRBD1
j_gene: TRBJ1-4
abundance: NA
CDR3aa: CASSLQGRREKLFF
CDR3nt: TGTGCCAGCAGTCTACAGGGGCGACGGGAAAAACTGTTTTTT

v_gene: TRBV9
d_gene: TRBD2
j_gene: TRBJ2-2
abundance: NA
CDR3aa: CASSVGSGGLDTGELFF
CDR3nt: TGTGCCAGCAGCGTCGGGAGCGGGGGCCTTGACACCGGGGAGCTGTTTTTT

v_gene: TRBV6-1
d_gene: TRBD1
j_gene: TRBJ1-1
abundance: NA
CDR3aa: CASSEAPQGQGRIRTEAFF
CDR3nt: TGTGCCAGCAGTGAAGCCCCGCAGGGACAGGGGAGAATTAGGACTGAAGCTTTCTTT

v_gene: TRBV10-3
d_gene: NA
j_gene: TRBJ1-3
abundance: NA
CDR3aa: CAISGDNSGNTIYF
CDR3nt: TGTGCCATCAGCGGGGATAACTCTGGAAACACCATATATTTT

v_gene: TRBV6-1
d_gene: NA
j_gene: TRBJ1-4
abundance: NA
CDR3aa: CASSEAGGGSEKLFF
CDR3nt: TGTGCCAGCAGTGAAGCGGGAGGGGGAAGTGAAAAACTGTTTTTT

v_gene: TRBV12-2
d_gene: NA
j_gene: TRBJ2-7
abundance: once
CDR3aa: CASRLEDRGLCEQYF
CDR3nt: TGTGCAAGTCGCTTAGAGGACAGGGGGCTGTGCGAGCAGTACTTC

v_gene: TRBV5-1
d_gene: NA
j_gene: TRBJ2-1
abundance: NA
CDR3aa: CASRAGTSSSYNEQFF
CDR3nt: TGCGCCAGCAGGGCGGGAACAAGCAGCTCCTACAATGAGCAGTTCTTC

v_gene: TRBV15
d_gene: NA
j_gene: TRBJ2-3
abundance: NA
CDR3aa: CATSRDLQDWGTDTQYF
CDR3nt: TGTGCCACCAGCAGAGATCTACAGGATTGGGGCACAGATACGCAGTATTTT

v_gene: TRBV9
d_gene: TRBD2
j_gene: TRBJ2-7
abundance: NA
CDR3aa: CASSVAASGGAYEQYF
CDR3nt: TGTGCCAGCAGCGTAGCTGCTAGCGGGGGGGCCTACGAGCAGTACTTC

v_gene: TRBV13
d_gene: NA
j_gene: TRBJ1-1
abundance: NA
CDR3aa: CASSFAQANSEAFF
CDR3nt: TGTGCCAGCAGCTTCGCCCAGGCTAATTCTGAAGCTTTCTTT

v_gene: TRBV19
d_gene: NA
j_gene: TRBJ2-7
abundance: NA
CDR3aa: CASSPIGDYEQYF
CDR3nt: TGTGCCAGTAGTCCGATAGGGGACTACGAGCAGTACTTC

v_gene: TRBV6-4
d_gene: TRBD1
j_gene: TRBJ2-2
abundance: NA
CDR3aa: CASGQGRNTGELFF
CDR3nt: TGTGCCAGCGGACAGGGAAGGAACACCGGGGAGCTGTTTTTT

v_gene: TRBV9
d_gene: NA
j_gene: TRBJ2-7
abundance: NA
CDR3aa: CASSKDGDYEQYF
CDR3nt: TGTGCCAGCAGCAAAGACGGGGACTACGAGCAGTACTTC